One sample yielded the 21 T cell receptor beta chains listed below, sequenced in a study of blood T cells in healthy people across ages. The authors ran a second PCR of roughly 6 to 12 cycles using a sample-barcoded 5' primer and a J-beta primer mix. TCRdb analysed the 5' RACE reads with MiXCR anew, one entry per CDR3 protein. The sample carries over 450,000 distinct CDR3 sequences, under 30% recorded once. These records were also assigned to another study, of T cells of mothers and their children.

The specimen was blood. The receptors come from a boy between 10 and 17 years old in good health.

V and J are TRBV7-8 and TRBJ1-2; no definite D call. The CDR3 sequence is 12 residues long. Germline V gene sequence: CDR1 SGHVS, CDR2 FQNEAQ. V was clipped by 8 bases and J by 8 bases, with 15 bases between them. CDR3 DNA sequence: TGTGCCAGCTCGGGATCCGACTTGGGCTACACCTTC. The encoded protein is CASSGSDLGYTF.

The gene calls are TRBV2 and TRBJ1-1, with 7 bases fitting TRBD1. In germline, CDR1 is SNHLY, CDR2 FYNNEI. With V trimmed by 0 bases and J by 4 bases, 5 bases remained unmatched. The CDR3 consists of 15 residues. CDR3 region: CASSEAKGAATEAFF. CDR3 bases: TGTGCCAGCAGTGAAGCCAAGGGGGCGGCCACTGAAGCTTTCTTT.

In its sample, this clonotype was seen a few times. The rearrangement links TRBV28 to TRBJ1-2; 8 bases fit TRBD1. Trimming cost V 8 bases and J 8 bases; bases outside gene matches: 7. The germline gives CDR1 MDHEN, CDR2 SYDVKM. The CDR3 contains 12 residues. CDR3 residues: CASRKTGEGYTF. CDR3 coding DNA: TGTGCCAGCCGGAAGACAGGGGAAGGCTACACCTTC.

This clonotype was detected a few times. The CDR3 bases are TGTGCCAGCAGCTTAGTTCCCAGCGGACGCAGGGACACCGGGGAGCTGTTTTTT. This translates into CASSLVPSGRRDTGELFF. V gene TRBV7-2 combines with J gene TRBJ2-2; D possibly uses TRBD1 or TRBD2 (5 bases each). The CDR3 spans 18 residues. Per the germline V gene, CDR1 is SGHTA and CDR2 is FQGNSA. The V gene lost 1 base and the J gene lost 3 bases, with 18 bases spanning the gap.

This clonotype was seen a handful of times. The rearrangement links TRBV7-9 to TRBJ2-5, with no clear D. CDR3 length: 15 residues. V was shortened by 5 bases and J by 2 bases, with 15 bases between the two germline ends. The V gene's germline CDR1 is SEHNR and CDR2 FQNEAQ (reference sequence). The CDR3 region has the DNA TGTGCCAGCAGCCCCCTAGGGCGGAGACAAGAGACCCAGTACTTC. It translates to CASSPLGRRQETQYF.

This clonotype has more than one count but fewer than ten. This chain's CDR3 is CSAPGTASPHSNQPQHF. CDR3 nucleotide sequence: TGCAGTGCGCCCGGGACAGCCTCCCCTCATAGCAATCAGCCCCAGCATTTT. This rearrangement joins TRBV20-1 to TRBJ1-5, with 7 bases matching TRBD1. The CDR3 covers 17 residues. Germline loops: CDR1 DFQATT, CDR2 SNEGSKA (reference sequence). The junction had 14 bases not matched to a gene; V was cut back by 6 bases and J by 0 bases.

A few counts support this clonotype. J is TRBJ2-6 and V is TRBV7-9; no firm D call. Germline V gene sequence: CDR1 SEHNR, CDR2 FQNEAQ (reference sequence). V dropped 5 bases and J dropped 0 bases, with 20 bases sitting between them. The CDR3 consists of 19 residues. The CDR3 coding sequence is TGTGCCAGCAGCCCCCCCTGGGCGTCCGTCCTCTCTGGGGCCAACGTCCTGACTTTC. It yields the protein CASSPPWASVLSGANVLTF.

The V call is TRBV5-1, the J call TRBJ1-6; the match to TRBD1 covers 7 bases. The V segment lost 2 bases and the J segment 7 bases; nucleotides outside the gene matches: 9. This CDR3 is 16 amino acids long. Germline V gives CDR1 SGHRS, CDR2 YFSETQ. DNA of the CDR3: TGCGCCAGCAGCTTTACCGGGACAGCTAGCAATTCACCCCTCCACTTT. It translates to CASSFTGTASNSPLHF.

This clonotype was counted a few times. This chain uses TRBV10-3 with TRBJ2-7, with D maybe TRBD2 (5 bases). Germline loops: CDR1 ENHRY, CDR2 SYGVKD. V was trimmed by 7 bases and J by 2 bases, leaving 6 bases between them. This CDR3 region has 11 residues. In DNA, the CDR3 is TGTGCCATCAAGGGAGCCTACGAGCAGTACTTC. This gives the protein CAIKGAYEQYF.

This chain uses TRBV15 with TRBJ2-1; D not resolved. CDR3 length: 16 amino acids. Germline V gives CDR1 LNHNV, CDR2 YYDKDF (reference sequence). V lost 4 bases to trimming and J lost 0 bases, with 13 bases between them. The CDR3 spells CATSISGSSSYNEQFF. The CDR3 DNA is TGTGCCACCAGCATTTCGGGCAGCAGCTCCTACAATGAGCAGTTCTTC.

Turning to this clonotype: One end of the junction does not line up with germline, which may come from a read error. This rearrangement joins TRBV5-4 to TRBJ2-2, with TRBD2 identical over 11 bases. This CDR3 is 18 amino acids long. Germline CDR1 SGHNT, CDR2 YYREEE (reference sequence). The CDR3 here is CASSLELAGVTNTGELFF. DNA for the CDR3: TGTGCCAGCAGTTTGGAACTAGCGGGGGTTACGAACACCGGGGAGCTGTTTTTT.

The chain uses TRBV7-3 and TRBJ1-1, with D perhaps matching TRBD1 (5 bases). The CDR3 extends over 15 amino acids. V was pared by 5 bases and J by 0 bases, with 13 bases between. Germline CDR1 and CDR2: SGHTA and FQGTGA. Written as DNA, the CDR3 is TGTGCCAGCAGCGCAGGGAGTTCCTTGAACACTGAAGCTTTCTTT. It is translated as CASSAGSSLNTEAFF.

There are a few counts of this clonotype. The V call is TRBV6-1, the J call TRBJ2-5, with D perhaps being TRBD1 or TRBD2 (6 bases each). The J call may be wrong; the DNA end is better matched by TRBJ2-7. Germline CDR1 reads MNHNS; CDR2 reads SASEGT. The CDR3 consists of 18 residues. CDR3 sequence: CASRSGRQRTALSYEQYF. The CDR3 bases are TGTGCCAGCAGGAGCGGGCGACAGCGGACAGCGCTCTCCTACGAGCAGTACTTC.

This clonotype was seen a few times. One end of the junction fails to match germline, which may point to a read error. The chain couples TRBV2 to TRBJ1-1; D remains unclear. Germline V lookup: CDR1 SNHLY, CDR2 FYNNEI. The CDR3 runs to 12 residues. CDR3 protein: CARSEASAEAFF. DNA of the CDR3: TGTGCCCGCAGTGAAGCTTCGGCTGAAGCTTTCTTT. The complete variable domain, with remaining parts taken from reference TRBV2 and TRBJ1-1, reads EPEVTQTPSHQVTQMGQEVILRCVPISNHLYFYWYRQILGQKVEFLVSFYNNEISEKSEIFDDQFSVERPDGSNFTLKIRSTKLEDSAMYFCARSEASAEAFFGQGTRLTVV.

This clonotype was counted at least ten times. The V and J genes are TRBV4-3 and TRBJ1-3; the D is unclear. Germline V gives CDR1 LGHNA, CDR2 YSLEER. CDR3 length: 15 residues. V gave up 5 bases and J gave up 0 bases, with 11 bases separating them. The DNA for the CDR3 is TGCGCCAGCAGCTCCGGATCGAGCTCTGGAAACACCATATATTTT. As protein: CASSSGSSSGNTIYF.

This clonotype has just a few counts. The chain employs TRBV4-3 and TRBJ2-1, with TRBD1 matching 7 bases. The CDR3 has 16 residues. The V and J ends lost 4 bases and 0 bases, in that order; junction bases with no gene match: 6. The germline V gene has CDR1 LGHNA and CDR2 YSLEER. CDR3 protein: CASSLERDSSYNEQFF. The CDR3 bases are TGCGCCAGCAGCCTAGAAAGGGACAGCTCCTACAATGAGCAGTTCTTC.

The chain uses TRBV5-5 and TRBJ1-4, with 8 nucleotides matching TRBD1. The CDR3 loop spans 16 amino acids. Trimming at V came to 4 bases and at J to 3 bases, leaving 8 bases not matched to a gene. From germline, CDR1 is SGHKS and CDR2 YYEKEE (reference sequence). CDR3 loop: CASSKDRGVPNEKLFF. The CDR3 region has the DNA TGTGCCAGCAGCAAAGACAGGGGAGTGCCTAATGAAAAACTGTTTTTT.

This chain uses TRBV3-1 with TRBJ2-4; 7 bases align to TRBD2. V gave up 3 bases and J gave up 0 bases; unmatched junction bases: 5. The CDR3 sequence is 16 residues long. Germline V gives CDR1 LGHDT, CDR2 YNNKEL (reference sequence). The CDR3 spells CASSQGRGLAKNIQYF. As DNA, the CDR3 is TGTGCCAGCAGCCAGGGGAGGGGTCTAGCCAAAAACATTCAGTACTTC.

The rearrangement links TRBV12-3 or TRBV12-4 to TRBJ2-5; 10 bases align to TRBD2. TRBJ2-7 matches the DNA end more closely, so the J call is doubtful. The CDR3 consists of 14 residues. The CDR3 is CASKPSGGNYEQYF. DNA of the CDR3: TGTGCCAGCAAGCCTAGCGGGGGAAATTACGAGCAGTACTTC.

This rearrangement joins TRBV21-1 to TRBJ2-5; the tabulated D call, TRBD1, remains unverified against the DNA. TRBV21-1 is classified as a pseudogene. The CDR3 spans 13 residues. This CDR3 reads CASTPGTRETQYF. The CDR3 DNA is TGTGCCAGCACTCCCGGGACAAGAGAGACCCAGTACTTC.

The chain combines TRBV3-1 with TRBJ2-1; 10 bases are shared with TRBD2. With 1 base clipped from V and 3 bases from J, the junction kept 6 bases outside the gene matches. The CDR3 consists of 17 residues. Germline assignment: CDR1 LGHDT and CDR2 YNNKEL (reference sequence). CDR3 in amino acids: CASSQVTSGLNYNEQFF. In DNA, the CDR3 is TGTGCCAGCAGCCAAGTGACTAGCGGGCTTAACTACAATGAGCAGTTCTTC.